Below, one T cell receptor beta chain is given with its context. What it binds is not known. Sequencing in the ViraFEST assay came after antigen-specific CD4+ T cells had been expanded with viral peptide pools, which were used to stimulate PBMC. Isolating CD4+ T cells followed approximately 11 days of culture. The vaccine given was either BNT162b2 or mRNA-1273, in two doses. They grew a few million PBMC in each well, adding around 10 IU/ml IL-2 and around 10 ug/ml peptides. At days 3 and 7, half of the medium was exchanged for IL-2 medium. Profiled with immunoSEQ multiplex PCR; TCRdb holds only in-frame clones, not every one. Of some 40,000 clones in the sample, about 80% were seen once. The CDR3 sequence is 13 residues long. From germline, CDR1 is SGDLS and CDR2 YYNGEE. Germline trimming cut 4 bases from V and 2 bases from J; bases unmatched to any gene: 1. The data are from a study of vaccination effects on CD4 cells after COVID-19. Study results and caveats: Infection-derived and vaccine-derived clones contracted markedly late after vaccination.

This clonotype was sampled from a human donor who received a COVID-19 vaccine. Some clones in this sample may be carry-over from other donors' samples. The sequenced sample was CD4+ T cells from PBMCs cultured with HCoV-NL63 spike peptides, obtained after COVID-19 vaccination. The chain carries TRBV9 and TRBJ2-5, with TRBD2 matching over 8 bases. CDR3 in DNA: TGTGCCAGCAGCCCGGGGGGGCAAGAGACCCAGTACTTC. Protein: CASSPGGQETQYF. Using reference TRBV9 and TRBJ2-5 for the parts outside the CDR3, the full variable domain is DSGVTQTPKHLITATGQRVTLRCSPRSGDLSVYWYQQSLDQGLQFLIQYYNGEERAKGNILERFSAQQFPDLHSELNLSSLELGDSALYFCASSPGGQETQYFGPGTRLLVL.